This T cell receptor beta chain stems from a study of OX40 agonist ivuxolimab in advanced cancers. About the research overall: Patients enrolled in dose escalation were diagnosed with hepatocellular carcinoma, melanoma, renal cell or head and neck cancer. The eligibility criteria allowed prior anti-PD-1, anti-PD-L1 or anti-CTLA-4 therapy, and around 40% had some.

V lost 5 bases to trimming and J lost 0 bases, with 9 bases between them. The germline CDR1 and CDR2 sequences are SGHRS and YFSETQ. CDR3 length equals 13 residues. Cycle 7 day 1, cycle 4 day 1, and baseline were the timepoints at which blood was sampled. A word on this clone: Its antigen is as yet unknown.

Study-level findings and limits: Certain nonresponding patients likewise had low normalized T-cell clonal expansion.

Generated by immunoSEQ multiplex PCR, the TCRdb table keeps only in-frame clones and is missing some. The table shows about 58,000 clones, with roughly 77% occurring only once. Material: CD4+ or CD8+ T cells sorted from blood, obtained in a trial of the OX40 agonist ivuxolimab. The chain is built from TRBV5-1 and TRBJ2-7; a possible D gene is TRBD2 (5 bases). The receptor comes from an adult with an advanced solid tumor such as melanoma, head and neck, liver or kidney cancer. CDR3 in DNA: TGCGCCAGCAGTTATGAGGGCTCCTACGAGCAGTACTTC. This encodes CASSYEGSYEQYF.